This T cell receptor beta chain was identified during a study of shared clonotypes between healthy human individuals. Measured with immunoSEQ multiplex PCR; TCRdb has only the in-frame clones, and not every one. Of some 530,000 clones in the sample, roughly 80% are singletons; the top ten hold 12%. Sequences were obtained from PBMCs. The receptor comes from a woman between 40 and 55 years old in good health. Some clones in this sample may be carry-over from other donors' samples.

The CDR3 protein is CASRESGANVLTF. The CDR3 region has the DNA TGTGCCAGCAGGGAATCAGGGGCCAACGTCCTGACTTTC. This sequence joins TRBV11-1 and TRBJ2-6; unclear D gene. The CDR3 length is 13 residues. The V gene lost 6 bases and the J gene lost 4 bases, with 7 bases spanning the gap. The germline V gene encodes CDR1 SGHAT and CDR2 FQDESV (reference sequence).